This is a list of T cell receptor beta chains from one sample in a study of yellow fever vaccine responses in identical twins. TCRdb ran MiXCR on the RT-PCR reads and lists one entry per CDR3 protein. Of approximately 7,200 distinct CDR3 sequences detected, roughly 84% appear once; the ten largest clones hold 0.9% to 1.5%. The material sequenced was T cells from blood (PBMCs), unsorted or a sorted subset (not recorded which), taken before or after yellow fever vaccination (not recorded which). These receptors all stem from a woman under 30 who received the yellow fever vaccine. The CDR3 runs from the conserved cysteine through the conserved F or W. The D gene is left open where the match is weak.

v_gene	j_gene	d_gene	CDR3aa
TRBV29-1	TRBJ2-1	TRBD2	CSVDQRENEQFF
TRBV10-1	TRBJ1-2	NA	CASSDGNYGYTF
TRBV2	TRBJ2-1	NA	CASSEAPLVTEQFF
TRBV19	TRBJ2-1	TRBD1	CASSPGQREQFF
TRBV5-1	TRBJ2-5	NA	CASSDTETQYF
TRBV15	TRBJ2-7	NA	CATSRDILMYGHEQYF
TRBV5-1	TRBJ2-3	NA	CASSFITGADTQYF
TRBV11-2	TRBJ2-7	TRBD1	CASSQMDRESYEQYF
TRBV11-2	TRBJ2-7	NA	CASSPIRPSLRAYEQYF
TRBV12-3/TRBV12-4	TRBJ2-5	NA	CASSSQETQYF
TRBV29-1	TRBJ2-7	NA	CSVEKLPSEQYF
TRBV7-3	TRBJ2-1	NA	CASSYIPRASYNEQFF
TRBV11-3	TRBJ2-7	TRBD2	CASSPGASGMRYEQYF
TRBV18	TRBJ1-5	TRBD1	CASADRGQGQPQHF
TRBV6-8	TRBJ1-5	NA	CASSYSASNQPQHF
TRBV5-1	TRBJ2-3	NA	CASSLERTWQYF
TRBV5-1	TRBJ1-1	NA	CASSLQGNTEAFF
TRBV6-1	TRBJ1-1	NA	CASGRGNTEAFF
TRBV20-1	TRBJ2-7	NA	CSARGALISYEQYF
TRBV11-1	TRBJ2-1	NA	CASSLAIGSLSSYNEQFF
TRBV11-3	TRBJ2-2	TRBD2	CASSLPGGRNTGELFF
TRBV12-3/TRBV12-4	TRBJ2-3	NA	CASSFPEWDGTDTQYF
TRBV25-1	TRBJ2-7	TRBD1	CASSRDRASYEQYF
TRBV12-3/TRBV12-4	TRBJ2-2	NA	CASAGDRTGELFF
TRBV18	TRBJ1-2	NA	CASSPESSYGYTF
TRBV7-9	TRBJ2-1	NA	CASRLDTGSNEQFF
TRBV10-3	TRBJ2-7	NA	CAISNEQGNYEQYF